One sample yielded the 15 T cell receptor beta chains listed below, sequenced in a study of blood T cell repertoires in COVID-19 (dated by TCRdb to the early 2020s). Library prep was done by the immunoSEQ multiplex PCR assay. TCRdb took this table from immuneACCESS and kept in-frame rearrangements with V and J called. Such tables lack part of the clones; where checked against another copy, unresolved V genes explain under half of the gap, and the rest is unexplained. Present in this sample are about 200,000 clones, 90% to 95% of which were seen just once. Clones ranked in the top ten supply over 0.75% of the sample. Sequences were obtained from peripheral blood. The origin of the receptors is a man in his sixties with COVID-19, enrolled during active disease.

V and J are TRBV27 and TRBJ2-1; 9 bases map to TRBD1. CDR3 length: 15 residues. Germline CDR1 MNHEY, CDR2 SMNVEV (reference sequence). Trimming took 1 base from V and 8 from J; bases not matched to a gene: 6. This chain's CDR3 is CASSLWGQGFDEQFF. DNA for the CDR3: TGTGCCAGCAGTTTATGGGGACAGGGTTTTGATGAGCAGTTCTTC.

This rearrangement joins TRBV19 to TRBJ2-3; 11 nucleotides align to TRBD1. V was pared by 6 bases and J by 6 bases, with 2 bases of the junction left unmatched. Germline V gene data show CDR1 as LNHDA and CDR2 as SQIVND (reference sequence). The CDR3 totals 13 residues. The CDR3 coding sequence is TGTGCCAGTAGGGACAGGGGGCGGGATACGCAGTATTTT. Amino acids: CASRDRGRDTQYF.

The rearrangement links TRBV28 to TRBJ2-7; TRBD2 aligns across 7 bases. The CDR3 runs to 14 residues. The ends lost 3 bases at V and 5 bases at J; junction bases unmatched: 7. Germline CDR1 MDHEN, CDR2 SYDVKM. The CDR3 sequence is CASSLGGSPHEQYF. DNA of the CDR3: TGTGCCAGCAGTTTGGGGGGGTCCCCTCACGAGCAGTACTTC.

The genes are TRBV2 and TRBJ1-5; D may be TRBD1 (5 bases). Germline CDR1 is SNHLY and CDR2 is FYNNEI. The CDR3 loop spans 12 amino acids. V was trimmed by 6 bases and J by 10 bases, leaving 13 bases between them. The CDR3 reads CASRGRGSPQHF. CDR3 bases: TGTGCCAGCAGGGGGAGGGGATCCCCCCAGCATTTT.

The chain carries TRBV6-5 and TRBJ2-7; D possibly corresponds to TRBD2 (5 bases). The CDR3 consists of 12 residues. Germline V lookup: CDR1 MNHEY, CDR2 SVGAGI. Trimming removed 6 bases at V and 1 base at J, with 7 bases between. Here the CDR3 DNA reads TGTGCCAGCAGGGGAGATTCCTACGAGCAGTACTTC. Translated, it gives CASRGDSYEQYF.

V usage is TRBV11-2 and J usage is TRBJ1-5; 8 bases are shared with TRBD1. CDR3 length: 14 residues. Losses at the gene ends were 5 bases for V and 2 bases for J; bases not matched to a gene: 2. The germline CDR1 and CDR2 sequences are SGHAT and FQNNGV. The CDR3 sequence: CASSETGGNQPQHF. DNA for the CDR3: TGTGCCAGCAGCGAGACAGGGGGCAATCAGCCCCAGCATTTT.

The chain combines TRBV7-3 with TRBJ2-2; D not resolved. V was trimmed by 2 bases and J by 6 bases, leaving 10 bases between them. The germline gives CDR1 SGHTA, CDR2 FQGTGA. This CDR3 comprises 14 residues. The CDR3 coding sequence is TGTGCCAGCAGCTTAGGTGCACGGGCCGGGGAGCTGTTTTTT. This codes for CASSLGARAGELFF. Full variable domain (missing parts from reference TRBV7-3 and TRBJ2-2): GAGVSQTPSNKVTEKGKYVELRCDPISGHTALYWYRQSLGQGPEFLIYFQGTGAADDSGLPNDRFFAVRPEGSVSTLKIQRTERGDSAVYLCASSLGARAGELFFGEGSRLTVL.

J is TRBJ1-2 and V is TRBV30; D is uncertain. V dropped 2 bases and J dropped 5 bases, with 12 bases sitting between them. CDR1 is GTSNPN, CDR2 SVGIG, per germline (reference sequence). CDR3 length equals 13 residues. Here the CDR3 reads CAWSPISGYGYTF. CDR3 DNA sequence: TGTGCCTGGAGTCCCATAAGCGGGTATGGCTACACCTTC.

The DNA of the CDR3 is TGTGCCACCAGTGATCCCCGGGGGAGGAGGGGTGAGCAGTTCTTC. This sequence encodes CATSDPRGRRGEQFF. The V call is TRBV24-1, the J call TRBJ2-1; tentatively, D is TRBD2 (6 bases). There are 15 residues in the CDR3. Germline CDR1 reads KGHDR; CDR2 reads SFDVKD. V lost 3 bases, J lost 9 bases, and 17 bases lay in between.

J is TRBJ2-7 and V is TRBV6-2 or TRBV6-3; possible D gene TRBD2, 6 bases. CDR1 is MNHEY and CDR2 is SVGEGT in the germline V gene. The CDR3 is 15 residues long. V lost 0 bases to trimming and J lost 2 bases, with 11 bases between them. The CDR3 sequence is CASSYSAGRTYEQYF. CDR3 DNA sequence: TGTGCCAGCAGTTACTCGGCGGGACGCACCTACGAGCAGTACTTC.

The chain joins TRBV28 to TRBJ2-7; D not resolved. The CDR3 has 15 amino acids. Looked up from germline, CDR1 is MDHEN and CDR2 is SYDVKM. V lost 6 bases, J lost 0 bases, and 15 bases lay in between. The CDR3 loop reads CASRVPGQASYEQYF. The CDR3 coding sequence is TGTGCCAGCAGGGTACCTGGTCAGGCCTCCTACGAGCAGTACTTC.

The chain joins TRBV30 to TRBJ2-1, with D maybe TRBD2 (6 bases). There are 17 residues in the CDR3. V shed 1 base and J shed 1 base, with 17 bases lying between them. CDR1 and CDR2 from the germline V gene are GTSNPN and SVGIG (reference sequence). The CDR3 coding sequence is TGTGCCTGGAGTGCCCTCAGGCACGGAGGGTCCTACAATGAGCAGTTCTTC. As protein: CAWSALRHGGSYNEQFF.

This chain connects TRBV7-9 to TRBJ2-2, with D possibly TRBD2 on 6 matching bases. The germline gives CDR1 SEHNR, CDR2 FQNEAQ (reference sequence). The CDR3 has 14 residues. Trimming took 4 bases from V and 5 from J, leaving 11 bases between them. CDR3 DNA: TGTGCCAGCAGCTCTAGCGTGGCAACCGGGGAGCTGTTTTTT. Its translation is CASSSSVATGELFF.

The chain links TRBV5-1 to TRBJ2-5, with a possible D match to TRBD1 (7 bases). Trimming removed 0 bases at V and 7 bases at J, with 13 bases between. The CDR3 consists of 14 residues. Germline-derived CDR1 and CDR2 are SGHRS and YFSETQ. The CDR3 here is CASSLARDRATQYF. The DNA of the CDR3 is TGCGCCAGCAGCTTGGCGCGGGACAGAGCGACCCAGTACTTC.

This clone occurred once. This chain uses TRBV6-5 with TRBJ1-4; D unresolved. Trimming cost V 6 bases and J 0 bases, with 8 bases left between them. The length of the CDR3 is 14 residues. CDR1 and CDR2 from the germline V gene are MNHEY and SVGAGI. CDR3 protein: CASSLLATNEKLFF. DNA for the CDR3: TGTGCCAGCAGCCTACTAGCAACTAATGAAAAACTGTTTTTT.